Listed here are 14 T cell receptor beta chains from one sample, sequenced in a study of shared clonotypes between healthy human individuals. The assay was immunoSEQ multiplex PCR, and TCRdb's table has in-frame clones only and misses some. The table has more than 1.2 million clones, roughly 98.5% seen once. The source material was naive CD4+ T cells sorted from blood. Sample subset: CD45RA+ positively selected. These receptors were taken from a man younger than 40 in good health.

The V call is TRBV28, the J call TRBJ2-5, with D hard to call. Germline CDR1 is MDHEN and CDR2 is SYDVKM. CDR3 length: 13 amino acids. The ends were cut back, 2 bases at V and 0 bases at J, with 4 bases in the middle. CDR3 nucleotide sequence: TGTGCCAGCAGTTTAGAGTACCAAGAGACCCAGTACTTC. It specifies CASSLEYQETQYF.

This chain links TRBV5-5 with TRBJ2-1, with 10 bases aligning to TRBD2. Germline V gives CDR1 SGHKS, CDR2 YYEKEE (reference sequence). The CDR3 consists of 17 residues. V lost 3 bases, J lost 4 bases, and 10 bases stayed unmatched. In nucleotides, the CDR3 is TGTGCCAGCAGCTGGGGCAGGGAACTAGCGGGATACAATGAGCAGTTCTTC. This sequence encodes CASSWGRELAGYNEQFF.

This chain links TRBV5-8 with TRBJ1-5; D not resolved. The CDR3 has 14 residues. Trimming removed 4 bases at V and 0 bases at J, with 8 bases between. CDR1 and CDR2 from the germline V gene are SGHTS and YDEGEE. CDR3 bases: TGTGCCAGCAGCCTATATCCTAGCAATCAGCCCCAGCATTTT. Amino acids: CASSLYPSNQPQHF.

The chain links TRBV11-2 to TRBJ2-7, with TRBD1 matching 8 bases. Germline V gene sequence: CDR1 SGHAT, CDR2 FQNNGV. With 3 bases clipped from V and 5 bases from J, the junction kept 6 bases outside the gene matches. This CDR3 spans 14 amino acids. As DNA, the CDR3 is TGTGCCAGCAGCTTTATCAGGGGGCTCGACGAGCAGTACTTC. It codes for CASSFIRGLDEQYF.

The genes are TRBV14 and TRBJ2-7; D is uncertain. The CDR3 loop spans 13 amino acids. CDR1 and CDR2 (germline): SGHDN, FVKESK. V was clipped by 3 bases and J by 7 bases, with 13 bases between them. CDR3 sequence (DNA): TGTGCCAGCAGCCAGTTTATTCAAGGAGAGCAGTACTTC. It yields the protein CASSQFIQGEQYF.

V gene TRBV18 combines with J gene TRBJ2-7, with 7 bases aligning to TRBD2. Germline values: CDR1 KGHSH, CDR2 LQKENI. V trimming: 3 bases; J trimming: 3 bases; junction bases outside the gene matches: 14. CDR3 length: 17 amino acids. The CDR3 reads CASSPRKAGRDLYEQYF. The DNA of the CDR3 is TGTGCCAGCTCACCTCGCAAGGCAGGGAGGGACCTCTACGAGCAGTACTTC.

This chain connects TRBV11-2 to TRBJ2-2; 8 nucleotides line up with TRBD1. In germline, CDR1 is SGHAT, CDR2 FQNNGV. The CDR3 has 16 amino acids. The ends lost 2 bases at V and 5 bases at J; junction bases unmatched: 7. Here the CDR3 reads CASSLIINRGTGELFF. The CDR3 coding sequence is TGTGCCAGCAGCTTAATTATTAACAGGGGGACCGGGGAGCTGTTTTTT.

This chain joins TRBV6-6 and TRBJ1-2; the match to TRBD1 covers 10 bases. Germline loops: CDR1 MNHNY, CDR2 SVGAGI (reference sequence). The CDR3 runs 14 residues. After removal of 2 bases from V and 6 bases from J, the junction contained 3 bases not matched to a gene. CDR3 residues: CASSYRTGGDGYTF. The CDR3 DNA is TGTGCCAGCAGTTACCGGACAGGGGGGGATGGCTACACCTTC.

The V call is TRBV5-8, the J call TRBJ2-3, with D possibly matching TRBD1 (5 bases). The CDR3 runs to 14 residues. Germline CDR1 is SGHTS and CDR2 is YDEGEE. The V end lost 1 base, the J end lost 5 bases, and 11 bases lay between the germline ends. CDR3 in DNA: TGTGCCAGCAGCTTGAGGGGATTAGTAGATACGCAGTATTTT. This sequence encodes CASSLRGLVDTQYF.

The chain is built from TRBV28 and TRBJ2-2, with 9 positions matching TRBD1. The V gene end was trimmed by 1 base and the J gene end by 5 bases; junction bases not matched to a gene: 5. The CDR3 is made up of 16 amino acids. The germline V gene encodes CDR1 MDHEN and CDR2 SYDVKM. CDR3 residues: CASSLFRQGGTGELFF. The CDR3 region has the DNA TGTGCCAGCAGTTTATTCCGACAGGGGGGAACCGGGGAGCTGTTTTTT.

This chain connects TRBV10-2 to TRBJ1-2; TRBD1 is a possible D gene (5 bases). The CDR3 consists of 13 residues. CDR1 is WSHSY, CDR2 SAAADI, per germline. V was trimmed by 7 bases and J by 2 bases, leaving 11 bases between them. This chain's CDR3 is CASIRGANYGYTF. The CDR3, as DNA: TGCGCCAGCATTAGAGGGGCCAACTATGGCTACACCTTC.

The chain links TRBV7-2 to TRBJ2-7; TRBD2 agrees at 8 bases. Germline V CDR1 and CDR2: SGHTA, FQGNSA. V dropped 4 bases and J dropped 7; count of bases not matched to a gene: 24. CDR3 length: 19 residues. CDR3 nucleotide sequence: TGTGCCAGCAGCTCGCCCTCAGCGGGAGTTGGCCCGCTGGGTCGTGAGCAGTACTTC. It translates to CASSSPSAGVGPLGREQYF.

The V call is TRBV15, the J call TRBJ2-3; the D is unclear. V lost 5 bases to trimming and J lost 5 bases, with 14 bases between them. Germline V CDR1 and CDR2: LNHNV, YYDKDF (reference sequence). This CDR3 contains 14 residues. CDR3 DNA: TGTGCCACCAGCGGGGAAGGGCAGGTAGATACGCAGTATTTT. The encoded protein is CATSGEGQVDTQYF. The whole variable domain, filled in from reference TRBV15 and TRBJ2-3, reads DAMVIQNPRYQVTQFGKPVTLSCSQTLNHNVMYWYQQKSSQAPKLLFHYYDKDFNNEADTPDNFQSRRPNTSFCFLDIRSPGLGDTAMYLCATSGEGQVDTQYFGPGTRLTVL.

The rearrangement uses TRBV7-8 and TRBJ2-1; maybe TRBD1 (6 bases). Looked up from germline, CDR1 is SGHVS and CDR2 is FQNEAQ. This CDR3 is built from 14 residues. V lost 5 bases and J lost 7, with 15 bases in between. CDR3 bases: TGTGCCAGCAGCCCGAACAGGGTTGGGAATGAGCAGTTCTTC. Residues: CASSPNRVGNEQFF.